This is a list of T cell receptor beta chains from one sample in a study of T cells after yellow fever vaccination. From the 5' RACE reads, TCRdb called clonotypes with MiXCR, one entry per CDR3 protein. This table holds about 150,000 distinct CDR3 sequences, around 6.3% found once. This sample comprised CD4+ T cells sorted from PBMCs, obtained 10 days after the yellow fever booster vaccination. The receptors originated from a young man who received the YFV17D yellow fever vaccine. The CDR3 runs from the conserved cysteine through the conserved F or W. The D gene is left open where the match is weak. Size is omitted from some rows. Given values are once, few, many or a class for expanded clones.

abundance,j_gene,v_gene,d_gene,CDR3nt,CDR3aa
many,TRBJ2-1,TRBV30,.,TGTGCCTGGACAGACAGGAGGAGGAATGAGCAGTTCTTC,CAWTDRRRNEQFF
many,TRBJ2-6,TRBV7-9,.,TGTGCCCACTACGGGGCTGGGGCCAACGTCCTGACTTTC,CAHYGAGANVLTF
many,TRBJ1-5,TRBV4-3,.,TGCGCCAGCAGCCAAGACACAGGCTCCAGGCCCCAGCATTTT,CASSQDTGSRPQHF
many,TRBJ2-7,TRBV15,.,TGTGCCACCAGCAGAGCTCAGGGAACCTACGAGCAGTACTTC,CATSRAQGTYEQYF
many,TRBJ2-7,TRBV20-1,TRBD2,TGCAGTGCCATCGGGACTAGCGGCTACGAGCAGTACTTC,CSAIGTSGYEQYF
.,TRBJ2-7,TRBV25-1,TRBD2,TGTGCCAGCAGTGAAGGGAGCGGGAGTTACGAGCAGTACTTC,CASSEGSGSYEQYF
many,TRBJ2-4,TRBV15,TRBD2,TGTGCCACCAGCAGAGAGCGACTAGCCACCGAAAACATTCAGTACTTC,CATSRERLATENIQYF
many,TRBJ2-2,TRBV20-1,.,TGCAGTGTTAGCGGATTCAACACCGGGGAGCTGTTTTTT,CSVSGFNTGELFF
many,TRBJ2-2,TRBV6-5,TRBD1,TGTGCCAGCAGTTTCGACAGGGGGTTCGGGGGCACCGGGGAGCTGTTTTTT,CASSFDRGFGGTGELFF
few,TRBJ2-1,TRBV6-2/TRBV6-3,.,TGTGCCAGCAGTTACTCCCCACTACCACATGAGCAGTTCTTC,CASSYSPLPHEQFF
many,TRBJ2-5,TRBV12-3/TRBV12-4,.,TGTGCCAGCAGTACACGACAGAGAGAGACCCAGTACTTC,CASSTRQRETQYF
many,TRBJ2-1,TRBV28,.,TGTGTCGCTGGGACGGGAGCCAATGAGCAGTTCTTC,CVAGTGANEQFF
many,TRBJ2-7,TRBV24-1,.,TGTGCCACCAGGGAGAACAGAACCGGGCAGTACTTC,CATRENRTGQYF
many,TRBJ2-1,TRBV12-3/TRBV12-4,.,TGTGCCAGCAGTCAGCTAGGGTATACTGAGCAGTTCTTC,CASSQLGYTEQFF
few,TRBJ2-7,TRBV10-2,TRBD2,TGCGCCAGTTCAGGCGGGAGTTTTTACGAGCAGTACTTC,CASSGGSFYEQYF
.,TRBJ2-1,TRBV4-3,.,TGCGCCAGCAGCCAAGAGAGGAGGAGAAATGAGCAGTTCTTC,CASSQERRRNEQFF
many,TRBJ2-4,TRBV20-1,.,TGCAGTGCTAGGCCCCCGGACGCCTTTCAGTACTTC,CSARPPDAFQYF
.,TRBJ2-7,TRBV7-2,TRBD2,TGTGCCAGCAGCTTACGGACTAGCGTTTCCTACGAGCAGTACTTC,CASSLRTSVSYEQYF
many,TRBJ1-2,TRBV2,TRBD1,TGTGCCAGCGCACCACAGGGGGACGGCTATGGCTACACCTTC,CASAPQGDGYGYTF
few,TRBJ1-6,TRBV20-1,.,TGCAGTGCTAGGCCCCCCTTAGGGAATTCACCCCTCCACTTT,CSARPPLGNSPLHF
many,TRBJ1-2,TRBV6-5,.,TGTGCCAGCCTGCGCCATCCCGGGGGCTACACCTTC,CASLRHPGGYTF
many,TRBJ2-5,TRBV5-1,.,TGCGCCAGCAGCTTTCTCGGTGGGAAAGAGACCCAGTACTTC,CASSFLGGKETQYF
many,TRBJ2-2,TRBV20-1,TRBD2,TGCAGTGCTAGTCGACCGGGACTAACGAACACCGGGGAGCTGTTTTTT,CSASRPGLTNTGELFF
many,TRBJ2-2,TRBV29-1,.,TGCAGCGTTCTCAAGGGAGCGGAGTACACCGGGGAGCTGTTTTTT,CSVLKGAEYTGELFF
few,TRBJ2-1,TRBV11-3,TRBD2,TGTGCCAGCAGCTTAGGGGGACTAACAGTCAATGAGCAGTTCTTC,CASSLGGLTVNEQFF
many,TRBJ2-3,TRBV21-1,.,TGTGCCAGCACACAACTAGCGTTTGAAGCAGATACGCAGTATTTT,CASTQLAFEADTQYF
many,TRBJ2-1,TRBV18,.,TGTGCCAGCTCACCTCTACAGGGTGGGAATGAGCAGTTCTTC,CASSPLQGGNEQFF
many,TRBJ2-7,TRBV7-9,.,TGTGCCAGCAGCGCCAGGGGCTACGAGCAGTACTTC,CASSARGYEQYF
many,TRBJ1-2,TRBV7-2,.,TGTGCCAGCAGCAAAGACACGGCGGATCGTGGCTACACCTTC,CASSKDTADRGYTF